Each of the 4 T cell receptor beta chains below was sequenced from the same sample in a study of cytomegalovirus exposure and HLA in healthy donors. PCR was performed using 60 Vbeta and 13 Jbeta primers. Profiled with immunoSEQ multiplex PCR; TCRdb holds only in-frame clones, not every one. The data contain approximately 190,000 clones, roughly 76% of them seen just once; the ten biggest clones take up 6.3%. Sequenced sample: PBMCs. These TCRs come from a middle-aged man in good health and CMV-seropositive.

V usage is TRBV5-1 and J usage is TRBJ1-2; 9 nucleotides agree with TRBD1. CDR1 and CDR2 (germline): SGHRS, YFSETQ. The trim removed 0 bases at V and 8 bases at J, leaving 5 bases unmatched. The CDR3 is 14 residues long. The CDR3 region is CASSLEGQGQGYTF. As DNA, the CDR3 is TGCGCCAGCAGCTTGGAGGGACAGGGACAAGGCTACACCTTC.

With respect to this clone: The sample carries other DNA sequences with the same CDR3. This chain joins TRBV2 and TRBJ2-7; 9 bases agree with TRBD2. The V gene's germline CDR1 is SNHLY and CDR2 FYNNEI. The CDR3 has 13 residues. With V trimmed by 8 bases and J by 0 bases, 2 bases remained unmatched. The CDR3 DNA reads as TGTGCCAGCGGCGGGGGGGCCTCCTACGAGCAGTACTTC. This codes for CASGGGASYEQYF.

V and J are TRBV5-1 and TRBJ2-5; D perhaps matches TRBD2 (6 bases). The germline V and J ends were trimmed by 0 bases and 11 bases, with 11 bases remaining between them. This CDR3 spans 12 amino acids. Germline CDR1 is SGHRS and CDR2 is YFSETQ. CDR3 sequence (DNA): TGCGCCAGCAGCTTGGGCCGGAGGGAGCAGTACTTC. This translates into CASSLGRREQYF.

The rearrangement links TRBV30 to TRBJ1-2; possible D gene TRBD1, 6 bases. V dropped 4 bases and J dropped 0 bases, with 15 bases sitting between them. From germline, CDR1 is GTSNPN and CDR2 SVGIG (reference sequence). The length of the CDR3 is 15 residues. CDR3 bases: TGTGCCTGGAACCGTGACAGGCCCACTAACTATGGCTACACCTTC. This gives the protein CAWNRDRPTNYGYTF.